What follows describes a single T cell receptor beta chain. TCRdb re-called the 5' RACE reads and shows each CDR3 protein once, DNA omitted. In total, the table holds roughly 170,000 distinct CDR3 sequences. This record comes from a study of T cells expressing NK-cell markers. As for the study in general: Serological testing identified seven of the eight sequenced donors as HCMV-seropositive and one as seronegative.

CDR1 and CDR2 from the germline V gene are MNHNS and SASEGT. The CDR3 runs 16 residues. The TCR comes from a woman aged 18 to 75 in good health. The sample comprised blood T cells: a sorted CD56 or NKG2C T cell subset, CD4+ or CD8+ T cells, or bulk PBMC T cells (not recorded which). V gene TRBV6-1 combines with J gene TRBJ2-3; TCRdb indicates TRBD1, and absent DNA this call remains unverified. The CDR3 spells CASSETVGRGTDTQYF.